This T cell receptor (beta chain) was observed in a study of glioma-infiltrating T cells. A word on this clonotype: Its antigen is not identified. Mismatch with germline at one junction end may stem from a read error.

General study findings and limits: Tissue-blood divergence was below expectation in non-neoplastic patients, above in gliomas. Very few CDR3 sequences were shared between tissue and blood.

Using RNA template, CDR3s of TCR alpha and beta were amplified with iRepertoire arm-PCR. Tissue mRNA or PBMC total RNA, roughly 90-450 ng, went into one-step reverse transcription and amplification. Via MiXCR, TCRdb re-called the multiplex PCR reads, giving one row per CDR3 protein. Altogether some 160,000 distinct CDR3 sequences are present, roughly two fifths being singletons, with the ten largest covering roughly 5.4%. Germline values: CDR1 LGHDT, CDR2 YNNKEL (reference sequence). CDR3 length: 13 amino acids. What was sequenced was glioma tissue, nonneoplastic brain tissue, or PBMCs (not recorded which). This chain uses TRBV3-1 with TRBJ2-1; TRBD2 might be the D (6 bases). The TCR comes from a human donor with low-grade glioma or glioblastoma, undergoing nonglioma brain surgery, or in good health (not recorded which). CDR3 sequence: CASSQGRGNEKFF. In DNA form, the CDR3 reads TGTGCCAGCAGCCAAGGGCGGGGAAATGAGAAGTTCTTC.